This T cell receptor beta chain was captured in a study of siplizumab effects on memory and regulatory T cells. Notes on this clone: Antigen: not known.

Study results and limitations: There appeared to be greater diversity in naive T cells than in memory cells, and naive T cells seemed major contributors to the alloresponse. Fewer alloreactive sequences mapped to unstimulated CD4+ memory cells under siplizumab.

Each sample yielded around 9.3 x 10^4 assayed TCR templates. Data came from immunoSEQ multiplex PCR; TCRdb stores just in-frame clones and leaves some out. Of about 52,000 clones in the sample, under 98% are singletons; the top ten hold 0.64%. Germline CDR1 SGHVS, CDR2 FQNEAQ. The CDR3 extends over 11 amino acids. This TCR was sampled from a human donor in good health. Sequencing used naive CD4+ T cells sorted from blood. The rearrangement joins TRBV7-8 to TRBJ2-7; D is possibly TRBD1 (5 bases). The CDR3 nucleotides read TGTGGGACAACCGTCTCCTACGAGCAGTACTTC. Residues: CGTTVSYEQYF.